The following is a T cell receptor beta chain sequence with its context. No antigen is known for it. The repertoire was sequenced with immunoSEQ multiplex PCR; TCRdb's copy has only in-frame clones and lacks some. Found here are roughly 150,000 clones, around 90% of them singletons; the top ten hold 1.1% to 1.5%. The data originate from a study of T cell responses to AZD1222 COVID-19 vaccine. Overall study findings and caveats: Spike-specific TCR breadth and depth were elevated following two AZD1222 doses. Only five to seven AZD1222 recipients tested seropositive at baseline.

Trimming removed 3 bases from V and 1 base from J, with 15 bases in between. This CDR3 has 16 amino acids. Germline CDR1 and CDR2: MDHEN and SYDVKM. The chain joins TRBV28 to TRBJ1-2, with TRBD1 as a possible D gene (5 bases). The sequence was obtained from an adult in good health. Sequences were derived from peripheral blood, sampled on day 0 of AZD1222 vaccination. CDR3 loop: CASSFEVHRFNYGYTF. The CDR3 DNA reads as TGTGCCAGCAGTTTTGAGGTCCACAGGTTTAACTATGGCTACACCTTC.